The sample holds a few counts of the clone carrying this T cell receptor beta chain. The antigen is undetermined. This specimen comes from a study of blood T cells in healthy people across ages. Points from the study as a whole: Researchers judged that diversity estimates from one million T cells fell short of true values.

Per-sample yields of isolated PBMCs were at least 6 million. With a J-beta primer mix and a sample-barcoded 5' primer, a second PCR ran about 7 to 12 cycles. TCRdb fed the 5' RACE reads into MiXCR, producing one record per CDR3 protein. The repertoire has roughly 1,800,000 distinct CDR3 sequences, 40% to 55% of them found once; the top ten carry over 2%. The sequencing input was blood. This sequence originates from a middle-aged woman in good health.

CDR3 residues: CASSPGTPPTYEQYF. The DNA of the CDR3 is TGTGCCAGCAGTCCCGGGACACCACCAACTTACGAGCAGTACTTC. The chain uses TRBV6-2 or TRBV6-3 and TRBJ2-7; a weak D match, TRBD1 (6 bases). The CDR3 is 15 residues long. From germline, CDR1 is MNHEY and CDR2 SVGEGT. Trimming took 5 bases from V and 4 from J, leaving 18 bases between them.